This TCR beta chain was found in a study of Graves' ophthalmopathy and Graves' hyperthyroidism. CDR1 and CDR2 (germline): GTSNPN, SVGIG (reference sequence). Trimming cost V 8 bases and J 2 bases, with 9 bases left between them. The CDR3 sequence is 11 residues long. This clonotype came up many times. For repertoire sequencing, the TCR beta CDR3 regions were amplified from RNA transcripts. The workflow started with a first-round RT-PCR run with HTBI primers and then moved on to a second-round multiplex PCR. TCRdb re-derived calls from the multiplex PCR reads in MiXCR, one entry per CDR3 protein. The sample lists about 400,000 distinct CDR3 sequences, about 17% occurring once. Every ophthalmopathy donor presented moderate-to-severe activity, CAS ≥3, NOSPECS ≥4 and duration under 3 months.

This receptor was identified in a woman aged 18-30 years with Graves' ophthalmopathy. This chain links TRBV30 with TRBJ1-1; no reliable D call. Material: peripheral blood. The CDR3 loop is CARMVNTEAFF. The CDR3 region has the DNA TGTGCCAGAATGGTCAACACTGAAGCTTTCTTT.